These 6 T cell receptor beta chains share one sample of origin, sequenced in a study of blood T cell repertoires in COVID-19. This table comes from immunoSEQ multiplex PCR, and its TCRdb copy is limited to in-frame clones, with some not included. The data hold some 70,000 clones, with around 90% observed a single time. The specimen was PBMCs or T cells enriched from blood (not recorded which). The receptors stem from a woman aged 40 to 55 who had recovered from COVID-19.

The gene calls are TRBV7-8 and TRBJ2-7, with D possibly matching TRBD1 (6 bases). This CDR3 is 16 amino acids long. V was shortened by 1 base and J by 3 bases, with 16 bases between the two germline ends. Germline CDR1 reads SGHVS; CDR2 reads FQNEAQ. CDR3 loop: CASSLEGRGYSYEQYF. CDR3 DNA: TGTGCCAGCAGCTTAGAAGGCAGGGGCTATAGCTACGAGCAGTACTTC.

This clone has more than one count but fewer than ten. The rearrangement links TRBV5-1 to TRBJ2-1; the match to TRBD1 covers 8 bases. There are 15 residues in the CDR3. Germline assignment: CDR1 SGHRS and CDR2 YFSETQ. Trimming took 4 bases from V and 0 from J; bases not matched to a gene: 3. The CDR3: CASSLGQGSYNEQFF. CDR3 nucleotide sequence: TGCGCCAGCAGCCTAGGACAGGGCTCCTACAATGAGCAGTTCTTC.

The chain carries TRBV5-4 and TRBJ2-3; TRBD2 agrees at 7 bases. The germline V gene encodes CDR1 SGHNT and CDR2 YYREEE (reference sequence). Germline trimming cut 0 bases from V and 4 bases from J; bases unmatched to any gene: 11. The CDR3 has 17 amino acids. The CDR3 sequence: CASSLVGRTRTSDTQYF. The CDR3 DNA reads as TGTGCCAGCAGCTTGGTTGGGCGGACTAGGACGTCAGATACGCAGTATTTT.

J is TRBJ1-1 and V is TRBV21-1; the table calls TRBD1, which could not be checked here. TRBV21-1 is annotated as a pseudogene. This CDR3 contains 16 residues. This CDR3 reads CASSKDDRGHYTEAFF. The DNA of the CDR3 is TGTGCCAGCAGCAAAGACGACAGGGGGCATTACACTGAAGCTTTCTTT.

The V gene is TRBV19, the J gene TRBJ1-2; 8 nucleotides match TRBD1. This CDR3 has 14 amino acids. Germline V CDR1 and CDR2: LNHDA, SQIVND (reference sequence). The trim removed 5 bases at V and 3 bases at J, leaving 5 bases unmatched. The CDR3 DNA reads TGTGCCAGTAGTTCAGGACAGGGACACTATGGCTACACCTTC. Translating it yields CASSSGQGHYGYTF.

The CDR3: CASSFGTGDSPLHF. As DNA, the CDR3 is TGCGCCAGCAGCTTCGGGACAGGGGATTCACCCCTCCACTTT. The chain links TRBV5-1 to TRBJ1-6; 10 nucleotides line up with TRBD1. From germline, CDR1 is SGHRS and CDR2 YFSETQ. V dropped 2 bases and J dropped 8; count of bases not matched to a gene: 1. CDR3 length: 14 residues.